This TCR beta chain was identified in a study of vaccination and CD4 T cells after COVID-19. Across the whole study: The cells in question were stimulated using overlapping spike peptides derived from SARS-CoV-2, HCoV-NL63, HCoV-OC43 and HCoV-229E.

Stated treatment: roughly 11-day PBMC culture with coronavirus spike peptide pools or control peptides (ViraFEST assay). The CDR3 has 14 residues. Unmatched junction bases numbered 3, after V lost 5 bases and J lost 2 bases. The germline V gene encodes CDR1 SGHNT and CDR2 YENEEA. Turning to this clonotype: Antigen specificity is unknown.

The Oncomine TCR Beta short-read assay was applied to DNA of cultured CD4+ T cells. One entry per CDR3 protein results from TCRdb running MiXCR on the PCR reads. The sample has over 8,000 distinct CDR3 sequences, approximately 60% seen once; the top ten hold approximately 16%. The source of this sequence is a human donor who had recovered from COVID-19. V usage is TRBV11-3 and J usage is TRBJ2-3, with 8 bases aligning to TRBD1. The sample consisted of CD4+ T cells from blood, cultured in vitro. The CDR3 bases are TGTGCCAGCAGCCGACAGGGGTCCACAGATACGCAGTATTTT. Protein product: CASSRQGSTDTQYF.